This T cell receptor (beta chain) came from a study of T cell repertoires in cytomegalovirus infection. Overall study: Evidence of both CMV infection and a matching HLA type came from public TCR beta signatures.

MiXCR was run by TCRdb on the reads, yielding one entry per CDR3 protein. The data contain 110,000 or so distinct CDR3 sequences, 30% of them seen just once; the ten biggest clones take up around two fifths. Remarks on this clonotype: Its antigen is currently unknown.

The J segment lost 7 bases and the V segment lost 6 bases, leaving 10 bases of the junction unmatched. Germline CDR1 and CDR2: ENHRY and SYGVKD. This CDR3 is built from 16 residues. The clonotype was recovered from a human donor in good health (CMV status not recorded). Some clones in this sample may be carry-over from other donors' samples. The specimen was CD8+ T cells from cultured PBMCs, collected from culture after CMV antigen stimulation. The chain employs TRBV10-3 and TRBJ1-6, with 9 bases fitting TRBD1. The CDR3 loop reads CAIRGQGPGENSPLHF. CDR3 sequence (DNA): TGTGCCATCAGAGGACAGGGGCCGGGGGAAAATTCACCCCTCCACTTT.